This record looks at one T cell receptor beta chain sequence and its context. This record belongs to a study of identical twins. The authors used template switching to add a universal primer site and gave cDNA unique molecular identifiers. TCRdb ran MiXCR on the 5' RACE reads and lists one entry per CDR3 protein. The data contain approximately 210,000 distinct CDR3 sequences, 6.5% of them singletons. J gave up 0 bases and V 10 bases, and 4 bases lay outside the gene matches. Germline CDR1 LNHDA, CDR2 SQIVND (reference sequence). The CDR3 covers 13 residues. These same records also appear under a second study, on T cells expressing NK-cell markers. According to that study: Dominance of the CD3+CD56-NKG2C+ fraction by these clonotypes also held in several donors. There remained a lack of clarity about HCMV specificity of expanded NKG2C+ T cell clones.

V and J are TRBV19 and TRBJ1-1; 8 bases map to TRBD1. Sequenced material: CD8+ T cells sorted from blood. The source is a young woman in good health. The CDR3 DNA follows: TGTGCCACCTGGACAGGGATGAACACTGAAGCTTTCTTT. This sequence encodes CATWTGMNTEAFF.